These T cell receptor beta chains were read from a single sample in a study of CD8+ T cells in alopecia areata. Clones were read by immunoSEQ multiplex PCR, and TCRdb kept only the in-frame ones, dropping some. The sample consists of around 100,000 clones, roughly 50% of them appearing once. Sequences were derived from CD8+ T cells sorted from blood, sampled at week 24, from a patient treated with tofacitinib. The receptors here all came from a human donor with alopecia areata. The CDR3 runs from the conserved cysteine through the conserved F or W. A D gene is named only where the DNA matches it firmly. Clone size is not always given. Where it is, it says once, few, many or a class for expanded clones.

V: TRBV13
D: NA
J: TRBJ2-1
length: 16
size: few
DNA: TGTGCCAGCAGCATCGACGGTAATGGGGCGTACAATGAGCAGTTCTTC
CDR3: CASSIDGNGAYNEQFF

V: TRBV4-1
D: NA
J: TRBJ2-2
length: 13
size: NA
DNA: TGCGCCAGCAGCCAGCCTCGTGTAGGGGAGCTGTTTTTT
CDR3: CASSQPRVGELFF

V: TRBV29-1
D: NA
J: TRBJ2-7
length: 12
size: NA
DNA: TGCAGCGTTGAAGTACAGATTAACGAGCAGTACTTC
CDR3: CSVEVQINEQYF

V: TRBV2
D: TRBD1
J: TRBJ1-2
length: 12
size: few
DNA: TGTGCCAGCAGTGCCTACAGGGGCGGCTACACCTTC
CDR3: CASSAYRGGYTF

V: TRBV4-1
D: NA
J: TRBJ2-5
length: 15
size: NA
DNA: TGCGCCAGCAGCCAAGAACCAGGCACAGGAGAGACCCAGTACTTC
CDR3: CASSQEPGTGETQYF

V: TRBV10-3
D: TRBD1
J: TRBJ2-1
length: 15
size: NA
DNA: TGTGCCATCAGTTCAGACAGGGGAGATTACAATGAGCAGTTCTTC
CDR3: CAISSDRGDYNEQFF

V: TRBV27
D: NA
J: TRBJ2-3
length: 14
size: NA
DNA: TGTGCCAGCAGTTTATCCGTTTATTCAGATACGCAGTATTTT
CDR3: CASSLSVYSDTQYF

V: TRBV30
D: NA
J: TRBJ1-1
length: 13
size: few
DNA: TGTGCCTGGAAGGGACAACAGAACACTGAAGCTTTCTTT
CDR3: CAWKGQQNTEAFF

V: TRBV10-3
D: TRBD2
J: TRBJ2-2
length: 17
size: few
DNA: TGTGCCATCAGTAAGGGACTAGCGGGAGCGAACACCGGGGAGCTGTTTTTT
CDR3: CAISKGLAGANTGELFF

V: TRBV6-6
D: TRBD1
J: TRBJ2-7
length: 10
size: NA
DNA: TGTGCCAACGACAGGGACGAGCAGTACTTC
CDR3: CANDRDEQYF

V: TRBV2
D: TRBD2
J: TRBJ2-7
length: 16
size: NA
DNA: TGTGCCACATCCCCGAGCGGGACTACGATGTCCTACGAGCAGTACTTC
CDR3: CATSPSGTTMSYEQYF

V: TRBV5-6
D: NA
J: TRBJ1-1
length: 12
size: NA
DNA: TGTGCCAGCAGCGGGTCGAACACTGAAGCTTTCTTT
CDR3: CASSGSNTEAFF

V: TRBV13
D: NA
J: TRBJ1-4
length: 15
size: NA
DNA: TGTGCCAGCAGCCCTTCGGAGGGGCCTGGTGAAAAACTGTTTTTT
CDR3: CASSPSEGPGEKLFF

V: TRBV6-4
D: TRBD2
J: TRBJ2-5
length: 14
size: NA
DNA: TGTGCCAGCAGTGAAGTGTCGGGGGAGGGGACCCAGTACTTC
CDR3: CASSEVSGEGTQYF

V: TRBV13
D: NA
J: TRBJ2-7
length: 13
size: NA
DNA: TGTGCCAGCAGCATAACAGCTGTCTACGAGCAGTACTTC
CDR3: CASSITAVYEQYF

V: TRBV29-1
D: TRBD1
J: TRBJ1-1
length: 12
size: few
DNA: TGCAGCGCCCGACAGGGGGAGGCTGAAGCTTTCTTT
CDR3: CSARQGEAEAFF

V: TRBV12-5
D: NA
J: TRBJ2-7
length: 13
size: few
DNA: TGTGCTAGTGGCCCCCGGGACCGCTACGAGCAGTACTTC
CDR3: CASGPRDRYEQYF

V: TRBV25-1
D: NA
J: TRBJ1-5
length: 15
size: NA
DNA: TGTGCCAGCAGTGAATATGCGGATAGCAATCAGCCCCAGCATTTT
CDR3: CASSEYADSNQPQHF

V: TRBV28
D: NA
J: TRBJ2-7
length: 13
size: NA
DNA: TGTGCCAGCAGAAGACAGAGCTCCTACGAGCAGTACTTC
CDR3: CASRRQSSYEQYF

V: TRBV9
D: NA
J: TRBJ2-5
length: 16
size: NA
DNA: TGTGCCAGCAGCGTAGAAGGAGGGGGGCCTGGAGAGACCCAGTACTTC
CDR3: CASSVEGGGPGETQYF

V: TRBV4-3
D: NA
J: TRBJ1-4
length: 16
size: NA
DNA: TGCGCCAGCAGCCAAGAGGGGACACCGGAGAAGGAAAAACTGTTTTTT
CDR3: CASSQEGTPEKEKLFF

V: TRBV19
D: NA
J: TRBJ1-1
length: 15
size: NA
DNA: TGTGCCAGTAGTATATTGGGGCGACCAAAAGCTGAAGCTTTCTTT
CDR3: CASSILGRPKAEAFF

V: TRBV27
D: TRBD1
J: TRBJ1-5
length: 15
size: NA
DNA: TGTGCCAGCAGTTTACTCCAGGGGGCAGGTCAGCCCCAGCATTTT
CDR3: CASSLLQGAGQPQHF

V: TRBV14
D: NA
J: TRBJ1-5
length: 13
size: NA
DNA: TGTGCCAGCAGCCAAGGAGGGCTCCAGCCCCAGCATTTT
CDR3: CASSQGGLQPQHF

V: TRBV7-2
D: NA
J: TRBJ2-2
length: 14
size: few
DNA: TGTGCCACCCCGGACAGACTAAACACCGGGGAGCTGTTTTTT
CDR3: CATPDRLNTGELFF

V: TRBV27
D: NA
J: TRBJ1-2
length: 13
size: NA
DNA: TGTGCCAGCAGTTTTGGCAAAAACTATGGCTACACCTTC
CDR3: CASSFGKNYGYTF

V: TRBV5-1
D: TRBD1
J: TRBJ1-6
length: 13
size: few
DNA: TGCGCCAGCAGCATAGACAGGGGACCACCCCTCCACTTT
CDR3: CASSIDRGPPLHF

V: TRBV30
D: TRBD1
J: TRBJ1-1
length: 14
size: few
DNA: TGTGCCTGGAGTCCGGGACAGGGGAACACTGAAGCTTTCTTT
CDR3: CAWSPGQGNTEAFF

V: TRBV5-1
D: NA
J: TRBJ2-7
length: 16
size: NA
DNA: TGCGCCAGCAGCTTTTCGGAGGGTCGACGGTCAAACGAGCAGTACTTC
CDR3: CASSFSEGRRSNEQYF

V: TRBV9
D: TRBD2
J: TRBJ2-7
length: 16
size: NA
DNA: TGTGCCAGCAGCGCCGGACTAGCGGGAGAATCCTACGAGCAGTACTTC
CDR3: CASSAGLAGESYEQYF

V: TRBV13
D: TRBD2
J: TRBJ2-3
length: 17
size: few
DNA: TGTGCCAGCAGCTTATCCCGAGCGGGGTTATCCACAGATACGCAGTATTTT
CDR3: CASSLSRAGLSTDTQYF

V: TRBV29-1
D: TRBD1
J: TRBJ2-7
length: 15
size: NA
DNA: TGCAGCGTTGAACCCTATAGGACAGGGCCACCCGAGCAGTACTTC
CDR3: CSVEPYRTGPPEQYF

V: TRBV4-2
D: TRBD1
J: TRBJ1-1
length: 14
size: few
DNA: TGTGCCAGCAGCCCGTGGACAGGGGTTACTGAAGCTTTCTTT
CDR3: CASSPWTGVTEAFF

V: TRBV11-2
D: NA
J: TRBJ2-3
length: 11
size: NA
DNA: TGTGCCAGCAGCGATGGCTATACGCAGTATTTT
CDR3: CASSDGYTQYF

V: TRBV6-5
D: NA
J: TRBJ1-1
length: 16
size: few
DNA: TGTGCCAGCAGTTACTCCCTCCAAGCAGGGAACACTGAAGCTTTCTTT
CDR3: CASSYSLQAGNTEAFF

V: TRBV4-1
D: NA
J: TRBJ1-5
length: 14
size: NA
DNA: TGCGCCAGCAGTCCCTGGTATAGCAATCAGCCCCAGCATTTT
CDR3: CASSPWYSNQPQHF

V: TRBV4-3
D: TRBD2
J: TRBJ2-2
length: 14
size: once
DNA: TGCGCCAGCAGCCTACACGGGGGGACCGGGGAGCTGTTTTTT
CDR3: CASSLHGGTGELFF

V: TRBV9
D: TRBD1
J: TRBJ1-1
length: 17
size: few
DNA: TGTGCCAGCAGCGTAGTGGCACAGGGGCGGGGGGACACTGAAGCTTTCTTT
CDR3: CASSVVAQGRGDTEAFF

V: TRBV27
D: NA
J: TRBJ1-1
length: 14
size: NA
DNA: TGTGCCAGCAGTTTCGGGGGCTCGAACACTGAAGCTTTCTTT
CDR3: CASSFGGSNTEAFF

V: TRBV19
D: TRBD1
J: TRBJ1-5
length: 15
size: NA
DNA: TGTGCCAGTAGCACCGACAGGGAGGGCAATCAGCCCCAGCATTTT
CDR3: CASSTDREGNQPQHF

V: TRBV29-1
D: TRBD1
J: TRBJ2-7
length: 13
size: few
DNA: TGCAGCGTTTCTTTGCAGGGGGACTACGAGCAGTACTTC
CDR3: CSVSLQGDYEQYF

V: TRBV30
D: TRBD2
J: TRBJ2-3
length: 18
size: NA
DNA: TGTGCCTGGAGTTGGGGCCTAGCGGGGCACAAAAGCACAGATACGCAGTATTTT
CDR3: CAWSWGLAGHKSTDTQYF

V: TRBV4-1
D: TRBD1
J: TRBJ1-6
length: 17
size: NA
DNA: TGCGCCAGCAGCGAAAGGGGGACAGCCGACCTCAATTCACCCCTCCACTTT
CDR3: CASSERGTADLNSPLHF

V: TRBV13
D: TRBD2
J: TRBJ2-2
length: 17
size: few
DNA: TGTGCCAGCAGCTTAATGAGCGGGGCCGCGAACACCGGGGAGCTGTTTTTT
CDR3: CASSLMSGAANTGELFF

V: TRBV10-3
D: TRBD1
J: TRBJ2-7
length: 14
size: few
DNA: TGTGCCATCAGTGAAGGACAGGGGGCATGGGAGCAGTACTTC
CDR3: CAISEGQGAWEQYF

V: TRBV5-6
D: NA
J: TRBJ2-1
length: 13
size: NA
DNA: TGTGCCAGCAGCTTTGGAGAATACAATGAGCAGTTCTTC
CDR3: CASSFGEYNEQFF

V: TRBV5-1
D: NA
J: TRBJ2-1
length: 15
size: NA
DNA: TGCGCCAGCAGCTTGGAATTAGGGAGCGATAATGAGCAGTTCTTC
CDR3: CASSLELGSDNEQFF

V: TRBV4-2
D: NA
J: TRBJ2-7
length: 14
size: NA
DNA: TGTGCCAGCAGCCAAGATATTAGCCGCTACGAGCAGTACTTC
CDR3: CASSQDISRYEQYF

V: TRBV6-5
D: TRBD2
J: TRBJ2-5
length: 15
size: NA
DNA: TGTGCCAGCAGCCTCCGGGCAGGGAGGGGAGAGACCCAGTACTTC
CDR3: CASSLRAGRGETQYF

V: TRBV30
D: TRBD1
J: TRBJ1-2
length: 17
size: NA
DNA: TGTGCCTGGACCCCTGAGGTGCTGACAGGGATGACCTATGGCTACACCTTC
CDR3: CAWTPEVLTGMTYGYTF

V: TRBV29-1
D: TRBD2
J: TRBJ2-1
length: 14
size: NA
DNA: TGCAGCGTAGGACTAGCGGTGTTCTACAATGAGCAGTTCTTC
CDR3: CSVGLAVFYNEQFF

V: TRBV6-5
D: NA
J: TRBJ2-5
length: 12
size: NA
DNA: TGTGCCACCCGAACAGGGCGAGAGACCCAGTACTTC
CDR3: CATRTGRETQYF

V: TRBV30
D: NA
J: TRBJ2-3
length: 13
size: few
DNA: TGTGCCTGGAGTGTAGCGGCGTCAGATACGCAGTATTTT
CDR3: CAWSVAASDTQYF

V: TRBV10-3
D: NA
J: TRBJ2-2
length: 13
size: NA
DNA: TGTGCCATCAGTGAGTCCGGGACCGGGGAGCTGTTTTTT
CDR3: CAISESGTGELFF